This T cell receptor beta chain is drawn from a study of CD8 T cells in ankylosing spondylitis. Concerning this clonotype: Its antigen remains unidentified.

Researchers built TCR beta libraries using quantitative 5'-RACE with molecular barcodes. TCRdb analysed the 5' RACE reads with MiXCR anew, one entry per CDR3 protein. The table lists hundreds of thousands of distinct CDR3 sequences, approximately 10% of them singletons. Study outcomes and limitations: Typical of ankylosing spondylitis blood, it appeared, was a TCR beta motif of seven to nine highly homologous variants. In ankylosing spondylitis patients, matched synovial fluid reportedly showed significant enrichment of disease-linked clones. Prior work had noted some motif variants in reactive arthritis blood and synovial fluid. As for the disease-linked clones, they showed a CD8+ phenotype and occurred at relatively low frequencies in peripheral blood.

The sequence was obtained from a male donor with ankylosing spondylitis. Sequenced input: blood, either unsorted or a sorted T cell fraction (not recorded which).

CDR3 DNA sequence: TGCAGTGCTACCAGGGTTACCTACTACGAGCAGTACTTC. Translated: CSATRVTYYEQYF. The J gene is TRBJ2-7, the V gene TRBV20-1; possible D gene TRBD1, 5 bases. The CDR3 contains 13 residues. In germline, CDR1 is DFQATT, CDR2 SNEGSKA (reference sequence). With 4 bases removed from V and 3 bases from J, the gap between germline ends came to 13 bases.